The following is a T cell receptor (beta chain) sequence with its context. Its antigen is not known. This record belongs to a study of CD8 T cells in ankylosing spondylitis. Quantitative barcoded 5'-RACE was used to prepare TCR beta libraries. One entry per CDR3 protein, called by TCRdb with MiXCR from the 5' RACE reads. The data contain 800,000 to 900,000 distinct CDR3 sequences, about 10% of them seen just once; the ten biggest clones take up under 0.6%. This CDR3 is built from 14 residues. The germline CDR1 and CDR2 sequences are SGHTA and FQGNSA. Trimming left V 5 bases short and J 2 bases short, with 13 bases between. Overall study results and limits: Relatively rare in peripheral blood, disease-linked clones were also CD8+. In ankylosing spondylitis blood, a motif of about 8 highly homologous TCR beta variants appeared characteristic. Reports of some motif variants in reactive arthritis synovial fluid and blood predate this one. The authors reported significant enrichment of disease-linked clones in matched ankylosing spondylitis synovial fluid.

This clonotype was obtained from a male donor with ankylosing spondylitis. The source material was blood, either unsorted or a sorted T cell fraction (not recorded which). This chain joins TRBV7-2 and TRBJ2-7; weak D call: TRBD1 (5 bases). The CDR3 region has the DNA TGTGCCAGCAGCCCCAGGGCGGAAACCTACGAGCAGTACTTC. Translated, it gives CASSPRAETYEQYF.